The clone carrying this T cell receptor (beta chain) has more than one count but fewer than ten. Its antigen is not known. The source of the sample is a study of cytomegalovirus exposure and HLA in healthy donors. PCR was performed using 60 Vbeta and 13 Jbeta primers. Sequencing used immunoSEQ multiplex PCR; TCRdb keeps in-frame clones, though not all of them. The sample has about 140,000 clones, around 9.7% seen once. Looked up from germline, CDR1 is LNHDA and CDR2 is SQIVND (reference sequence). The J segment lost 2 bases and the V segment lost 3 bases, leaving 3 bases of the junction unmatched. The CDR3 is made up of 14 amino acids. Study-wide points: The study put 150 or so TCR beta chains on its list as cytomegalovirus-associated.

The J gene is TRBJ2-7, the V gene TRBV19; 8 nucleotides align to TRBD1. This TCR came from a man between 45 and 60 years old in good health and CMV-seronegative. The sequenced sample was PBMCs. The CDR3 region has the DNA TGTGCCAGTAGTATGGGGGGACAGGCCTACGAGCAGTACTTC. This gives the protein CASSMGGQAYEQYF. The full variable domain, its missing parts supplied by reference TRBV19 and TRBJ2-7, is DGGITQSPKYLFRKEGQNVTLSCEQNLNHDAMYWYRQDPGQGLRLIYYSQIVNDFQKGDIAEGYSVSREKKESFPLTVTSAQKNPTAFYLCASSMGGQAYEQYFGPGTRLTVT.